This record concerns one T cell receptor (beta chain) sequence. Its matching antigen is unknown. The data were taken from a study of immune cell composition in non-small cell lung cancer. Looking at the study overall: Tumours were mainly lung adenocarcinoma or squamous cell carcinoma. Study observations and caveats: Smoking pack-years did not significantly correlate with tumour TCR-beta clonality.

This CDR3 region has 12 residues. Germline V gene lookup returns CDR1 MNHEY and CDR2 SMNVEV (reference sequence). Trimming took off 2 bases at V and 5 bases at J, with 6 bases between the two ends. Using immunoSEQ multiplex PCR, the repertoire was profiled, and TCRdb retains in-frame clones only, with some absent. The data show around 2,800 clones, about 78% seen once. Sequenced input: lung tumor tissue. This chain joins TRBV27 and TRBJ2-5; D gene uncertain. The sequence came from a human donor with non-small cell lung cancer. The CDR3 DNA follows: TGTGCCAGCAGTTTACTCGGGGAGACCCAGTACTTC. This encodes CASSLLGETQYF.